The rows below give T cell receptor beta chains drawn from one sample of a study of blood T cell repertoires in COVID-19. Sequencing used immunoSEQ multiplex PCR; TCRdb keeps in-frame clones, though not all of them. The sample records 220,000 or so clones, around 87% being singletons. The sample comprised PBMCs or T cells enriched from blood (not recorded which). Source of these receptors: a man between 25 and 39 years old who had been exposed to COVID-19. The CDR3 runs from the conserved cysteine through the conserved F or W. The D gene is left open where the match is weak. Only some rows state a clone size, as once, few, many or a class for expanded clones.

.	.	TRBV20-1	TRBJ2-1	CSASREADEQFF	TGCAGTGCTAGTCGAGAAGCTGATGAGCAGTTCTTC
.	.	TRBV23-1	TRBJ2-2	CASSQSRAGTGELFF	TGCGCCAGCAGTCAATCGAGGGCAGGCACCGGGGAGCTGTTTTTT
.	.	TRBV7-6	TRBJ2-1	CASSSTVSSYNEQFF	TGTGCCAGCAGCTCGACAGTGAGCTCCTACAATGAGCAGTTCTTC
once	.	TRBV19	TRBJ2-3	CASSLRTARTGDTQYF	TGTGCCAGTAGCTTACGGACAGCCCGGACGGGAGATACGCAGTATTTT
.	TRBD2	TRBV7-8	TRBJ2-1	CASSLAASGGVEQFF	TGTGCCAGCAGCTTAGCGGCTAGCGGGGGGGTGGAGCAGTTCTTC
.	.	TRBV7-8	TRBJ1-6	CASRPSVRDGNSPLHF	TGTGCCAGCAGACCCAGTGTCAGGGATGGAAATTCACCCCTCCACTTT
.	.	TRBV10-3	TRBJ2-7	CAISERWGPYEQYF	TGTGCCATCAGTGAAAGGTGGGGGCCCTACGAGCAGTACTTC
.	.	TRBV5-1	TRBJ1-5	CASSLEGGGGNQPQHF	TGCGCCAGCAGCTTGGAAGGGGGGGGCGGCAATCAGCCCCAGCATTTT
.	TRBD2	TRBV28	TRBJ2-4	CASIPRGVAKNIQYF	TGTGCCAGCATCCCCCGGGGGGTAGCCAAAAACATTCAGTACTTC
.	TRBD1	TRBV5-5	TRBJ1-6	CASSSGTVDFLGSPLHF	TGTGCCAGCAGTTCGGGGACAGTAGATTTTCTTGGCTCACCCCTCCACTTT
.	TRBD2	TRBV27	TRBJ2-1	CASSFLAGKQFF	TGTGCCAGCAGTTTCTTAGCGGGGAAGCAGTTCTTC
.	TRBD1	TRBV3-1/TRBV3-2	TRBJ2-2	CASSLRTGGGSGELFF	TGTGCCAGCAGCCTCCGGACAGGGGGCGGTAGTGGGGAGCTGTTTTTT
.	TRBD1	TRBV4-2	TRBJ2-2	CASSPPGQGYTGELFF	TGTGCCAGCAGCCCTCCGGGACAGGGATACACCGGGGAGCTGTTTTTT
.	TRBD2	TRBV24-1	TRBJ2-5	CATSDFGLAGKETQYF	TGTGCCACCAGTGATTTTGGACTAGCGGGCAAAGAGACCCAGTACTTC
few	.	TRBV3-1/TRBV3-2	TRBJ1-1	CASSQEKGANTEAFF	TGTGCCAGCAGCCAAGAAAAAGGGGCGAACACTGAAGCTTTCTTT
.	.	TRBV23-1	TRBJ1-4	CASGEAVCEKLFF	TGCGCCAGCGGAGAGGCGGTCTGTGAAAAACTGTTTTTT
.	TRBD2	TRBV10-3	TRBJ2-5	CAISRTSGTQETQYF	TGTGCCATCAGCCGGACTAGCGGGACCCAAGAGACCCAGTACTTC
.	TRBD1	TRBV6-4	TRBJ1-2	CASSLDRGNNYGYTF	TGTGCCAGCAGCCTCGACAGGGGAAATAACTATGGCTACACCTTC
.	.	TRBV19	TRBJ2-2	CASSTTGGAGELFF	TGTGCCAGTAGTACCACGGGCGGGGCCGGGGAGCTGTTTTTT
.	.	TRBV5-4	TRBJ1-4	CASSLDRDEKLFF	TGTGCCAGCAGCTTGGACAGGGATGAAAAACTGTTTTTT
.	.	TRBV18	TRBJ2-3	CASSPPSVSDTQYF	TGTGCCAGCTCACCCCCTTCGGTTTCAGATACGCAGTATTTT
.	.	TRBV7-2	TRBJ1-6	CASSSSGGNYNSPLHF	TGTGCCAGCAGCTCTTCCGGCGGGAACTATAATTCACCCCTCCACTTT
.	TRBD1	TRBV9	TRBJ2-3	CASSYVRDSRPDTQYF	TGTGCCAGCAGCTACGTCCGGGACAGTCGTCCAGATACGCAGTATTTT
.	.	TRBV13	TRBJ1-2	CASSSKRTTVNGYTF	TGTGCCAGCAGCTCTAAGAGGACGACAGTAAATGGCTACACCTTC
.	.	TRBV5-6	TRBJ2-5	CASSFGETQYF	TGTGCCAGCAGCTTCGGAGAGACCCAGTACTTC
.	TRBD1	TRBV6-5	TRBJ2-1	CASTRQGNNNEQFF	TGTGCCAGCACCAGACAGGGTAACAACAATGAGCAGTTCTTC
.	TRBD1	TRBV7-2	TRBJ1-4	CASSPGGETNEKLFF	TGTGCCAGCAGTCCAGGGGGCGAAACTAATGAAAAACTGTTTTTT
.	.	TRBV12-5	TRBJ2-5	CASGFSAGETQYF	TGTGCTAGTGGTTTCTCAGCAGGAGAGACCCAGTACTTC
once	TRBD1	TRBV7-3	TRBJ1-2	CASSFPPDREDGYTF	TGTGCCAGCAGCTTCCCCCCCGACAGGGAGGATGGCTACACCTTC
.	.	TRBV11-3	TRBJ1-6	CASSTTRDSPLHF	TGTGCCAGCAGCACAACCCGGGATTCACCCCTCCACTTT
.	.	TRBV13	TRBJ2-5	CASSLRRRTGNQETQYF	TGTGCCAGCAGCTTACGTCGCCGAACAGGAAACCAAGAGACCCAGTACTTC
.	TRBD1	TRBV5-4	TRBJ2-7	CASSRTGSEQYF	TGTGCCAGCAGCAGGACAGGGAGCGAGCAGTACTTC
once	.	TRBV4-1	TRBJ2-7	CASSQEGDTNSYEQYF	TGCGCCAGCAGCCAAGAGGGGGACACTAACTCCTACGAGCAGTACTTC
once	.	TRBV27	TRBJ2-1	CASRPGVLGEQFF	TGTGCCAGCAGGCCGGGTGTCCTTGGTGAGCAGTTCTTC
.	.	TRBV7-6	TRBJ2-7	CASSFAGYEQYF	TGTGCCAGCAGTTTTGCGGGCTACGAGCAGTACTTC
.	TRBD1	TRBV6-5	TRBJ2-7	CASSWDRSSYEQYF	TGTGCCAGCAGCTGGGACAGAAGCTCCTACGAGCAGTACTTC
.	.	TRBV29-1	TRBJ2-1	CSVSNGQINNEQFF	TGCAGCGTTTCTAATGGACAGATTAACAATGAGCAGTTCTTC
.	.	TRBV30	TRBJ1-6	CAWSVQSPLHF	TGTGCCTGGAGTGTACAGTCACCCCTCCACTTT
.	TRBD2	TRBV5-6	TRBJ2-3	CASSVSSGAHTDTQYF	TGTGCCAGCAGTGTATCTAGCGGGGCCCACACAGATACGCAGTATTTT
.	.	TRBV30	TRBJ1-3	CAWSVLGRSGNTIYF	TGTGCCTGGAGTGTACTGGGCCGCTCTGGAAACACCATATATTTT
.	.	TRBV18	TRBJ2-3	CASQSRDTDTQYF	TGTGCCAGCCAATCCCGGGATACAGATACGCAGTATTTT
.	TRBD1	TRBV11-2	TRBJ1-4	CASSRPWGQGYEKLFF	TGTGCCAGCAGCCGCCCTTGGGGACAGGGGTATGAAAAACTGTTTTTT
.	.	TRBV24-1	TRBJ2-2	CATSGSDSANTGELFF	TGTGCCACCAGTGGTTCAGATTCCGCGAACACCGGGGAGCTGTTTTTT
.	TRBD2	TRBV18	TRBJ2-3	CASSPNPGLAGVTDTQYF	TGTGCCAGCTCACCCAACCCGGGACTAGCGGGGGTCACAGATACGCAGTATTTT
.	.	TRBV5-4	TRBJ1-1	CASSLDRNTEAFF	TGTGCCAGCAGCCTGGACAGGAACACTGAAGCTTTCTTT
.	.	TRBV18	TRBJ2-7	CASSPGGYEQYF	TGTGCCAGCTCACCAGGCGGCTACGAGCAGTACTTC
.	.	TRBV2	TRBJ1-5	CASSSESRQPQHF	TGTGCCAGCAGTTCGGAGTCCCGTCAGCCCCAGCATTTT
.	.	TRBV9	TRBJ2-1	CASSLGGHDYNEQFF	TGTGCCAGCAGCCTCGGAGGCCACGATTACAATGAGCAGTTCTTC
.	.	TRBV4-1	TRBJ1-2	CASSQDEAFYGYTF	TGCGCCAGCAGCCAAGATGAGGCTTTCTATGGCTACACCTTC
.	TRBD2	TRBV4-1	TRBJ2-1	CASSQAERGPYNEQFF	TGCGCCAGCAGCCAAGCGGAGCGGGGACCCTACAATGAGCAGTTCTTC
.	.	TRBV27	TRBJ1-2	CASSLRGGGYGYTF	TGTGCCAGCAGTTTAAGAGGGGGGGGCTATGGCTACACCTTC
.	.	TRBV30	TRBJ1-5	CAWSGRQPQHF	TGTGCCTGGTCTGGGCGTCAGCCCCAGCATTTT
.	TRBD2	TRBV2	TRBJ2-5	CASSGLPTSGEETQYF	TGTGCCAGCAGTGGTCTCCCGACTAGCGGGGAAGAGACCCAGTACTTC